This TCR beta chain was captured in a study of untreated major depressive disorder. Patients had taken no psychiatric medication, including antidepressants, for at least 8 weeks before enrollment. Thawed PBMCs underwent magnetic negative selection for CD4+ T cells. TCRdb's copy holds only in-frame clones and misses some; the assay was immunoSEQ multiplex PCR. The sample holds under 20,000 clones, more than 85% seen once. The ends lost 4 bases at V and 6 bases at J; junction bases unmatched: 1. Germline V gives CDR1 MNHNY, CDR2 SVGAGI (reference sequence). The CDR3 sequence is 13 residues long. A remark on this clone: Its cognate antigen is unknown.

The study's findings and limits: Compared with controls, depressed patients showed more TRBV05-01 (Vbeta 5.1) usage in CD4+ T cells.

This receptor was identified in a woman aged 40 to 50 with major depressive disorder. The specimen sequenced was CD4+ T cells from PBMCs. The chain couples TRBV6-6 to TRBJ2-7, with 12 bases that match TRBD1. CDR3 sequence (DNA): TGTGCCAGCAGTTGGGACAGGGGGCGCGAGCAGTACGTC. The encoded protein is CASSWDRGREQYV.